The clone carrying this T cell receptor (beta chain) was found a few times. Its target is not known. This CDR3 has 17 amino acids. CDR1 is MGHRA and CDR2 is YSYEKL in the germline V gene. With 0 bases clipped from V and 0 bases from J, the junction kept 3 bases outside the gene matches. The source of the sample is a study of post-analysis software for immune sequencing data. Background on the study: Recorded disease courses covered relapsing-remitting, secondary progressive and progressive-relapsing multiple sclerosis. Some patients had no subtype annotation. General observations from the study: In patients, about 5 TRBV segments were more frequent than in controls, with TRBV5-6, TRBV5-1 and TRBV20-1 among them. Diversity measured as normalized Chao1 was significantly lower in multiple sclerosis patients than in controls. Strong same-batch co-clustering of samples appeared with F measure clustering.

Prepared TCR beta cDNA libraries contained unique molecular identifiers. TCRdb re-called the PCR reads through MiXCR, storing one row per CDR3 protein. The sample contains 160,000 or so distinct CDR3 sequences, roughly 34% of which appear only once. This specimen consisted of blood, obtained after autologous hematopoietic stem cell transplantation. V and J are TRBV4-1 and TRBJ2-7; 12 bases are shared with TRBD1. The origin of this receptor is a girl aged 5-17 years with multiple sclerosis. The CDR3 DNA sequence: TGCGCCAGCAGCCAAGAGGGACAGGGGGCGAGCTCCTACGAGCAGTACTTC. It encodes CASSQEGQGASSYEQYF.